These T cell receptor beta chains were read from a single sample in a study of blood T cell repertoires in COVID-19. Generated by immunoSEQ multiplex PCR, the TCRdb table keeps only in-frame clones and is missing some. Here the sample spans 300,000 to 350,000 clones, roughly 87% being singletons. The specimen sequenced was peripheral blood. These receptors originate from a woman between 55 and 75 years old with COVID-19, enrolled during active disease. Both conserved end residues are part of each CDR3. D genes are given only for firm matches. Not every row has a clone size; where given, it reads once, few, many or a size class.

j_gene	d_gene	abundance	v_gene	CDR3nt	CDR3aa
TRBJ1-2	NA	NA	TRBV12-3/TRBV12-4	TGTGCCAGCGGACTTCTTCAAGGCGGCTACACCTTC	CASGLLQGGYTF
TRBJ2-1	TRBD2	NA	TRBV19	TGTGCCAGTAGTGCCCCGGGGGGGAATGAGCAGTTCTTC	CASSAPGGNEQFF
TRBJ1-6	NA	once	TRBV27	TGTGCCAGCAGTTTAGAGGCAACCTACTCCTATAATTCACCCCTCCACTTT	CASSLEATYSYNSPLHF
TRBJ1-1	NA	NA	TRBV29-1	TGCAGCGTTAGGGGGGAGGGAACGGGTGAAGCTTTCTTT	CSVRGEGTGEAFF
TRBJ2-7	TRBD1	NA	TRBV12-5	TGTGCTAGTGGTTTGAGCCGGGACAGTGAGGGGGAGCAGTACTTC	CASGLSRDSEGEQYF
TRBJ1-2	NA	once	TRBV28	TGTGCCAGCAGTACCACAGCGGCGGGCTACACCTTC	CASSTTAAGYTF
TRBJ1-4	NA	NA	TRBV3-1/TRBV3-2	TGTGCCAGCAGCCAAGATAGGGGGAGTGGTGAAAAACTGTTTTTT	CASSQDRGSGEKLFF
TRBJ1-6	TRBD1	NA	TRBV6-5	TGTGCCAGCGTACAATTACAGGGGGGTTCACCCCTCCACTTT	CASVQLQGGSPLHF
TRBJ1-2	TRBD1	few	TRBV11-2	TGTGCCAGCAGCCCGGGACAGCGGAATGGCTACACCTTC	CASSPGQRNGYTF
TRBJ1-5	NA	NA	TRBV27	TGTGCCAGCAGGGGGGGGGTGATGGGTAATCAGCCCCAGCATTTT	CASRGGVMGNQPQHF
TRBJ2-3	TRBD2	NA	TRBV7-3	TGTGCCACTAGCGAGCGGGGGAGCACAGATACGCAGTATTTT	CATSERGSTDTQYF
TRBJ2-3	NA	NA	TRBV3-1/TRBV3-2	TGTGCCAGCAGCCACCGGACACGGCCGAATATCGGCACAGATACGCAGTATTTT	CASSHRTRPNIGTDTQYF
TRBJ1-5	NA	NA	TRBV7-6	TGTGCCAGCAGCTTAGGCGCAGGGTCACAACAGCCCCAGCATTTT	CASSLGAGSQQPQHF
TRBJ1-2	NA	NA	TRBV5-1	TGCGCCAGCAGCGCGGGACTGAACTATGGCTACACCTTC	CASSAGLNYGYTF
TRBJ1-2	TRBD1	NA	TRBV2	TGTGCCGAGGTGGACAGGGGAGGTGGCTACACCTTC	CAEVDRGGGYTF
TRBJ1-1	TRBD1	NA	TRBV11-3	TGTGCCAGCAGGGGACAGGGTACCGAAGCTTTCTTT	CASRGQGTEAFF
TRBJ2-3	NA	NA	TRBV19	TGTGCCAGTAGTTTCGGGGGTACTTACACAGATACGCAGTATTTT	CASSFGGTYTDTQYF
TRBJ2-3	TRBD2	NA	TRBV5-1	TGCGCCAGCAGCGGATCTCTAGCGGGGGGGTTAACAGATACGCAGTATTTT	CASSGSLAGGLTDTQYF
TRBJ2-2	NA	NA	TRBV5-6	TGTGCCAGCAGCCCCACAGTGAACACCGGGGAGCTGTTTTTT	CASSPTVNTGELFF
TRBJ2-2	TRBD2	NA	TRBV7-6	TGTGCCAGCAGCTTGTTAGCGGGGGGCCCAATGAACACCGGGGAGCTGTTTTTT	CASSLLAGGPMNTGELFF
TRBJ1-5	NA	NA	TRBV24-1	TGTGCCACCGGCGGGGCTATAGCGGGGCCCCAGCATTTT	CATGGAIAGPQHF
TRBJ1-2	NA	NA	TRBV7-2	TGTGCCAGCAGCTTAGAGCAGGGGTCTAGCTATGGCTACACCTTC	CASSLEQGSSYGYTF
TRBJ2-3	TRBD2	NA	TRBV5-5	TGTGCCAGCAGCAAAAACCAACTAGCGGGGGGAGGCACAGATACGCAGTATTTT	CASSKNQLAGGGTDTQYF
TRBJ2-7	NA	few	TRBV10-2	TGCGCCAGCAGTGAGTCTGTGGAGTACTACGAGCAGTACTTC	CASSESVEYYEQYF
TRBJ1-2	TRBD1	NA	TRBV7-9	TGTGCCAGCAGCCTCTCCGGGACAGGCACCTATGGCTACACCTTC	CASSLSGTGTYGYTF
TRBJ2-1	NA	NA	TRBV28	TGTGCCAGCACCTATTTGGGGGGAACGGGTGAGCAGTTCTTC	CASTYLGGTGEQFF
TRBJ1-4	NA	NA	TRBV27	TGTGCCAGCAGTCCTTTGGGCAGCCGGCCGGAAAAACTGTTTTTT	CASSPLGSRPEKLFF
TRBJ1-2	NA	NA	TRBV30	TGTGCCTGGACAGGGTTGATGGGACTTTATGGCTACACCTTC	CAWTGLMGLYGYTF
TRBJ1-1	NA	NA	TRBV6-5	TGTGCCAGCAGTTATCTCGACAGTCAGGGCACTGAAGCTTTCTTT	CASSYLDSQGTEAFF
TRBJ1-1	NA	NA	TRBV7-9	TGTGCCAGCAGCTTCTTTGGGGGCGGTTATACTGAAGCTTTCTTT	CASSFFGGGYTEAFF
TRBJ1-5	TRBD1	once	TRBV2	TGTGCCAGCAGTGCGGGCACAGGGGGCGAACAGCCCCAGCATTTT	CASSAGTGGEQPQHF
TRBJ1-1	NA	NA	TRBV19	TGTGCCAGTAGTAGACGCCAGGACAGTATTATGAACACTGAAGCTTTCTTT	CASSRRQDSIMNTEAFF
TRBJ1-2	NA	NA	TRBV12-5	TGTGCTAGTGGCCCCCCGGGGGGAATTGGGACCTTC	CASGPPGGIGTF
TRBJ2-5	NA	NA	TRBV5-1	TGCGCCAGCAGCCCATCCTGGACAGTTGCCGAGACCCAGTACTTC	CASSPSWTVAETQYF
TRBJ1-2	NA	NA	TRBV12-3/TRBV12-4	TGTGCCAGCAGTCCAAGAGGAGGTGGAGGCTACACCTTC	CASSPRGGGGYTF
TRBJ1-2	TRBD1	NA	TRBV6-5	TGTGCCAGCAGCTTGGGGGACAGCTACTATGGCTACACCTTC	CASSLGDSYYGYTF
TRBJ2-1	TRBD2	NA	TRBV14	TGTGCCAGCAGCCTAAGACTAGCGGGGGTGAATGAGCAGTTCTTC	CASSLRLAGVNEQFF
TRBJ2-3	TRBD2	NA	TRBV3-1/TRBV3-2	TGTGCCAGCAGTCTTCTAGCGGGGGAGAGGACAGATACGCAGTATTTT	CASSLLAGERTDTQYF
TRBJ2-3	TRBD2	NA	TRBV7-6	TGTGCCAGCAGCGCCACTAGCGGGGGCCGCACAGATACGCAGTATTTT	CASSATSGGRTDTQYF
TRBJ1-4	TRBD1	NA	TRBV19	TGTGCCAGTAGAGGGACAGCAAGTAATGAAAAACTGTTTTTT	CASRGTASNEKLFF
TRBJ1-3	NA	NA	TRBV3-1/TRBV3-2	TGTGCCAGCAGCAAAGCGGGAAACACCATATATTTT	CASSKAGNTIYF
TRBJ1-1	NA	NA	TRBV12-3/TRBV12-4	TGTGCCAGCAGTGTACAGGGTCTGGCTGAAGCTTTCTTT	CASSVQGLAEAFF
TRBJ1-2	NA	NA	TRBV21-1	TGTGCCAGCAGCAAAGTCCGACCAGGACATGATAACTATGGCTACACCTTC	CASSKVRPGHDNYGYTF
TRBJ1-1	NA	NA	TRBV19	TGTGCCAGTAGGAGCACAGGGAACACTGAAGCTTTCTTT	CASRSTGNTEAFF
TRBJ1-5	TRBD1	NA	TRBV19	TGTGCCAGTAGTACGTACTACAGGGGGGGACAGCCCCAGCATTTT	CASSTYYRGGQPQHF
TRBJ1-4	NA	NA	TRBV20-1	TGCAGTGCTAGGGCGGCTGAAAAACTGTTTTTT	CSARAAEKLFF
TRBJ2-1	TRBD1	NA	TRBV27	TGTGCCAGCAGTCTACTCCGACCGGGACAGGGAGGGAATGAGCAGTTCTTC	CASSLLRPGQGGNEQFF
TRBJ2-1	NA	few	TRBV5-1	TGCGCCAGCAGCTTCACCGGCCTAGCAGGCAATGAGCAGTTCTTC	CASSFTGLAGNEQFF
TRBJ2-1	TRBD2	NA	TRBV18	TGTGCCAGCTCACCTGGCCTAGCGGGGAGCTCCTACAATGAGCAGTTCTTC	CASSPGLAGSSYNEQFF
TRBJ1-2	TRBD1	NA	TRBV29-1	TGCAGCGTTGTAGTTGAGGGGGCTACTAACTATGGCTACACCTTC	CSVVVEGATNYGYTF
TRBJ1-5	TRBD1	NA	TRBV30	TGTGCCTGGAGTGTGGACAGGGATAGCAATCAGCCCCAGCATTTT	CAWSVDRDSNQPQHF
TRBJ1-2	TRBD1	few	TRBV6-6	TGTGCCAGCAGTTTCTCGACAGGGAATGGCTACACCTTC	CASSFSTGNGYTF
TRBJ2-1	TRBD1	NA	TRBV7-9	TGTGCCAGCAGCCCGGGACAGGGCGTTGACAATGAGCAGTTCTTC	CASSPGQGVDNEQFF
TRBJ1-4	NA	once	TRBV19	TGTGCCAGTAGTCCCTTGGTCCCTACCCATGAAAAACTGTTTTTT	CASSPLVPTHEKLFF
TRBJ1-1	TRBD1	NA	TRBV7-9	TGTGCCAGCAGCGGTACAGGGGGCCTTGGAATGAACACTGAAGCTTTCTTT	CASSGTGGLGMNTEAFF
TRBJ1-6	NA	NA	TRBV19	TGTGCCAGTAGTATATCAGGGGTCGGATCACCCCTCCACTTT	CASSISGVGSPLHF
TRBJ1-3	TRBD1	NA	TRBV18	TGTGCCAGCTCACCACCTTCAGGGGGAACTGGAAACACCATATATTTT	CASSPPSGGTGNTIYF
TRBJ1-4	TRBD1	NA	TRBV5-1	TGCGCCAGCAGCTTGCTGGGACAGGGGGGTGAAAAACTGTTTTTT	CASSLLGQGGEKLFF
TRBJ2-7	NA	NA	TRBV15	TGTGCCACCAGCAGGAGGAGCGAGCAGTACTTC	CATSRRSEQYF